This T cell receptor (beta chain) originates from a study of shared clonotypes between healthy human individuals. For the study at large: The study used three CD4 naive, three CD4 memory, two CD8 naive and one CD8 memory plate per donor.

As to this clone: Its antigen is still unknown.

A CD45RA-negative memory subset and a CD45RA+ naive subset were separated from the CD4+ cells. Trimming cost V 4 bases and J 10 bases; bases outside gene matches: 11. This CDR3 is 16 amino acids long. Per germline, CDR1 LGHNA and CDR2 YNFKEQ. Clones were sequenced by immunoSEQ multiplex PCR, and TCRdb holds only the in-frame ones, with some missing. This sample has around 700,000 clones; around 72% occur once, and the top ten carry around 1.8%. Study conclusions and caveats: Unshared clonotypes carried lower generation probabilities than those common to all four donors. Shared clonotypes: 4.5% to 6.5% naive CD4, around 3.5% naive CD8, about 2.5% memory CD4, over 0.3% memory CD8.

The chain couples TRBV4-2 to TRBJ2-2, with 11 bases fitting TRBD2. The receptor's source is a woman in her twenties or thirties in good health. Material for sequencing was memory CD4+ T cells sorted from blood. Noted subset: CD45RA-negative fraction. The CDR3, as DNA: TGTGCCAGCAGCCCAACCGGGACTAGCGGTCGGGCGGAGCTGTTTTTT. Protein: CASSPTGTSGRAELFF.